The 7 T cell receptor beta chains given below trace back to one sample, sequenced in a study of shared clonotypes between healthy human individuals (dated by TCRdb to about 2020). The method was the immunoSEQ multiplex PCR assay. The immuneACCESS repertoire file appears here via TCRdb, limited to in-frame rearrangements. These files lack a portion of the clones; in checked studies, under half of the deficit traces to unresolved V genes, and the cause of the others is not known. This sample holds hundreds of thousands of clones; about 74% were observed only once. The top ten clones comprise under 2% of the sample. Input material: memory CD4+ T cells sorted from blood. The cell subset or site label, read with the paper, signifies: CD45RA-negative fraction. The receptors were gathered from a woman in her 30s in good health.

The rearrangement uses TRBV19 and TRBJ2-1, with no clear D. CDR1 is LNHDA, CDR2 SQIVND, per germline (reference sequence). The CDR3 spans 15 residues. V shed 3 bases and J shed 0 bases, with 9 bases lying between them. The CDR3 region is CASSISASSYNEQFF. In DNA form, the CDR3 reads TGTGCCAGTAGTATCTCCGCTAGCTCCTACAATGAGCAGTTCTTC.

For this clone: Other DNA sequences in the sample encode the same CDR3. The chain carries TRBV5-1 and TRBJ2-3; D gene uncertain. The V and J ends lost 1 base and 4 bases respectively, with 10 bases between them. The CDR3 is 14 residues long. CDR1 is SGHRS and CDR2 is YFSETQ in the germline V gene. The CDR3 region has the DNA TGCGCCAGCAGCTTGAATCGGTTTCCAGATACGCAGTATTTT. Protein product: CASSLNRFPDTQYF. Filled out from reference TRBV5-1 and TRBJ2-3, the complete variable domain reads KAGVTQTPRYLIKTRGQQVTLSCSPISGHRSVSWYQQTPGQGLQFLFEYFSETQRNKGNFPGRFSGRQFSNSRSEMNVSTLELGDSALYLCASSLNRFPDTQYFGPGTRLTVL.

The J gene is TRBJ1-4, the V gene TRBV25-1; D not certain. V lost 8 bases to trimming and J lost 7 bases, with 26 bases between them. The CDR3 is made up of 17 amino acids. Germline lookup yields CDR1 MGHDK and CDR2 SYGVNS. The CDR3 is CASGQPQKGTQFEKLFF. In DNA form, the CDR3 reads TGTGCCAGCGGCCAGCCGCAGAAGGGAACCCAATTTGAAAAACTGTTTTTT.

The chain combines TRBV30 with TRBJ2-6; D is tentatively TRBD1 or TRBD2 (5 bases each). Trimming stripped 2 bases from V and 2 bases from J, with 10 bases between. From germline, CDR1 is GTSNPN and CDR2 SVGIG (reference sequence). The CDR3 length is 15 residues. DNA for the CDR3: TGTGCCTGGAGTTGGATGGGGGCTGGGGCCAACGTCCTGACTTTC. As protein: CAWSWMGAGANVLTF.

The CDR3 here is CASSDFTGPTGELFF. In nucleotides, the CDR3 is TGTGCCAGCAGTGATTTTACAGGGCCCACCGGGGAGCTGTTTTTT. The chain links TRBV2 to TRBJ2-2; tentatively, D is TRBD1 (6 bases). This CDR3 has 15 amino acids. The ends were cut back, 3 bases at V and 4 bases at J, with 12 bases in the middle. The germline gives CDR1 SNHLY, CDR2 FYNNEI.

The V call is TRBV7-9, the J call TRBJ2-5, with D unresolved. The DNA end is a closer match to TRBJ2-7, so the J assignment may be wrong. Germline V gene data show CDR1 as SEHNR and CDR2 as FQNEAQ (reference sequence). The CDR3 runs 14 residues. The CDR3 loop is CASSLSRSTYEQYF. The CDR3 DNA sequence: TGTGCCAGCAGCTTAAGCAGGTCGACCTACGAGCAGTACTTC.

The rearrangement links TRBV5-4 to TRBJ2-3, with D perhaps matching TRBD1 (5 bases). Germline-derived CDR1 and CDR2 are SGHNT and YYREEE (reference sequence). Deletions cut 1 base from V and 0 bases from J, with 6 bases between. The CDR3 sequence is 14 residues long. CDR3 bases: TGTGCCAGCAGCTTGACAGGTAGCACAGATACGCAGTATTTT. Translated, it gives CASSLTGSTDTQYF.